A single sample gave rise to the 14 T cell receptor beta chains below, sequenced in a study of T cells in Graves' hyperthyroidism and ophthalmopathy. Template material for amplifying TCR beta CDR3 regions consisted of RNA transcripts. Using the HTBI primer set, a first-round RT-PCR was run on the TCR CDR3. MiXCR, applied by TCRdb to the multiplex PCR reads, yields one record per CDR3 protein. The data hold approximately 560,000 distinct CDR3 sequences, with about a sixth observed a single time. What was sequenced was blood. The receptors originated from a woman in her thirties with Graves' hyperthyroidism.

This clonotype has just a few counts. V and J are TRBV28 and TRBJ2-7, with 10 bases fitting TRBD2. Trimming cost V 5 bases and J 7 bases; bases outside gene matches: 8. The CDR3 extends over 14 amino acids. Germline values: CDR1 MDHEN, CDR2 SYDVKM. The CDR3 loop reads CASSGLAGVREQYF. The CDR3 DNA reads TGTGCCAGCAGTGGGCTAGCGGGAGTGCGGGAGCAGTACTTC.

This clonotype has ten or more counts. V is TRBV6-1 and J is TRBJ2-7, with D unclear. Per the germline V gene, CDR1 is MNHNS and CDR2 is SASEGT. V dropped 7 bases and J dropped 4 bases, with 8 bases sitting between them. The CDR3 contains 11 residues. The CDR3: CASKGVYEQYF. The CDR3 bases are TGTGCCAGCAAAGGAGTATACGAGCAGTACTTC.

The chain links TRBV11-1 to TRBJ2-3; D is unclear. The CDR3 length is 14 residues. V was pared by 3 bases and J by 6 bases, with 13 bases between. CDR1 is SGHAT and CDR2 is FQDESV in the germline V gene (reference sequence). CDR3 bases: TGTGCCAGCAGCTTTCGGGCTGCCGCTGATACGCAGTATTTT. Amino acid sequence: CASSFRAAADTQYF.

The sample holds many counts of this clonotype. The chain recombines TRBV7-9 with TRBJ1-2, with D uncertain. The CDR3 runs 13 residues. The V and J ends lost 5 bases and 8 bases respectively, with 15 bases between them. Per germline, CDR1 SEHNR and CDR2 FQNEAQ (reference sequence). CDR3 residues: CASSPSYQTGYTF. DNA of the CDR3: TGTGCCAGCAGCCCATCTTACCAGACGGGCTACACCTTC.

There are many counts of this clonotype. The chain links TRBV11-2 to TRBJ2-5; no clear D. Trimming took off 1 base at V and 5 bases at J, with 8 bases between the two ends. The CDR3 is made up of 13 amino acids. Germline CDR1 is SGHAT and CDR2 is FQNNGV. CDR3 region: CASSLVVGETQYF. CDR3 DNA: TGTGCCAGCAGCTTAGTGGTAGGCGAGACCCAGTACTTC. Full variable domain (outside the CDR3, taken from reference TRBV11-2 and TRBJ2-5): EAGVAQSPRYKIIEKRQSVAFWCNPISGHATLYWYQQILGQGPKLLIQFQNNGVVDDSQLPKDRFSAERLKGVDSTLKIQPAKLEDSAVYLCASSLVVGETQYFGPGTRLLVL.

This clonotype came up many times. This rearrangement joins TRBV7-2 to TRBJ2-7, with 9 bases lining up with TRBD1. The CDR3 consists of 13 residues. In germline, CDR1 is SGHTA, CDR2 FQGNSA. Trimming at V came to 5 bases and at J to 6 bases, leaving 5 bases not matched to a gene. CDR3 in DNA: TGTGCCAGCAGCCGGGGACAGGGCGTCGAGCAGTACTTC. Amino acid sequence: CASSRGQGVEQYF.

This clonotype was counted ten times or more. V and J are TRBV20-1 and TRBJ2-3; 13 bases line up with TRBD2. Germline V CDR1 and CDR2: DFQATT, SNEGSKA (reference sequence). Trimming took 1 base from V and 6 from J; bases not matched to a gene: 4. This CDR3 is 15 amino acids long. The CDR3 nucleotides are TGCAGTGCTAGAGGGGGACTAGCGGGAACCGATACGCAGTATTTT. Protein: CSARGGLAGTDTQYF.

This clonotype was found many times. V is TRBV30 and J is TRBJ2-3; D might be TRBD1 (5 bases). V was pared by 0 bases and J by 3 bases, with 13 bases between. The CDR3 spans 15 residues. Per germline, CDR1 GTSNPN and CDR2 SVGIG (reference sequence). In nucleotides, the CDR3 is TGTGCCTGGAGTGTACCGGCAGGGCAGACAGATACGCAGTATTTT. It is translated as CAWSVPAGQTDTQYF.

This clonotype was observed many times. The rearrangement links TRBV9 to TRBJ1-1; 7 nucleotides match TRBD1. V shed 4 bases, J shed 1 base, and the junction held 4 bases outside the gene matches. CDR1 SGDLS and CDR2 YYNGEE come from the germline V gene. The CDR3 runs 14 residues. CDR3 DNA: TGTGCCAGCAGCATGACAGGGAGGAACACTGAAGCTTTCTTT. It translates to CASSMTGRNTEAFF.

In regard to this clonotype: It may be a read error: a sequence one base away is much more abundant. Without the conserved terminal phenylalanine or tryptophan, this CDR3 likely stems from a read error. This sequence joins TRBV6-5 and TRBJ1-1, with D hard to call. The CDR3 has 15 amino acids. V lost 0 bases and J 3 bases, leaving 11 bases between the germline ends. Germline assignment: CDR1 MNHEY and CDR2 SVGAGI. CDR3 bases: TGTGCCAGCAGTTACTCGAGTTGGGGAGACACTGAAGCTTTCCTT. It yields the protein CASSYSSWGDTEAFL.

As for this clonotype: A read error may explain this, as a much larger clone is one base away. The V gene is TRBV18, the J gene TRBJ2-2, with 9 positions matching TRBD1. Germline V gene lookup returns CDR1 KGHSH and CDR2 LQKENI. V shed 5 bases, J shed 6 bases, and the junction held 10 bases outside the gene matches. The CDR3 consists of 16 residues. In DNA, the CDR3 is TGTGCCAGCTCAAACTCGTGGGACAGGGACGCCGGGGAGCTGTTTTTT. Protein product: CASSNSWDRDAGELFF. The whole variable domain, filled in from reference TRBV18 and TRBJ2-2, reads NAGVMQNPRHLVRRRGQEARLRCSPMKGHSHVYWYRQLPEEGLKFMVYLQKENIIDESGMPKERFSAEFPKEGPSILRIQQVVRGDSAAYFCASSNSWDRDAGELFFGEGSRLTVL.

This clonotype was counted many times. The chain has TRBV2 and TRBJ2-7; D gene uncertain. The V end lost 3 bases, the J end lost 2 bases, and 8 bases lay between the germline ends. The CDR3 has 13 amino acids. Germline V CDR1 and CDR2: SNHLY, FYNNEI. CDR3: CASSEGFTYEQYF. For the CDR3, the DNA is TGTGCCAGCAGTGAGGGGTTTACCTACGAGCAGTACTTC.

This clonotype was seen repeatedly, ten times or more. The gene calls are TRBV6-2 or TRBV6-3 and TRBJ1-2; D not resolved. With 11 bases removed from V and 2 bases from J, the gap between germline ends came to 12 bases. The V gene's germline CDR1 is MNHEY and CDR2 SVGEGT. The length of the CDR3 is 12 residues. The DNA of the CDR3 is TGTGCCCTGAGAGGGTCCAACTATGGCTACACCTTC. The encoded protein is CALRGSNYGYTF.

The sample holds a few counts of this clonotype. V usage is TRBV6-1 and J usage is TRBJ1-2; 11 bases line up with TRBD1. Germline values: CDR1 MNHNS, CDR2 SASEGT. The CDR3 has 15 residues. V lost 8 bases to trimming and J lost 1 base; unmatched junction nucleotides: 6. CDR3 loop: CASGGQGAFNYGYTF. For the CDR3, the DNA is TGTGCCAGCGGAGGACAGGGGGCCTTTAACTATGGCTACACCTTC.